This entry concerns a single T cell receptor (beta chain). This sample is part of a study of cytomegalovirus exposure and HLA in healthy donors. The PCR was carried out with 60 Vbeta primers and 13 Jbeta primers. Profiling relied on immunoSEQ multiplex PCR, and the TCRdb table lists in-frame clones only, not all of them. The sample consists of some 110,000 clones, about 70% of them appearing once. The CDR3 is 16 residues long. V shed 4 bases and J 2 bases; nucleotides not matched to a gene: 7. The germline V gene has CDR1 SGDLS and CDR2 YYNGEE. This sequence originates from a woman between 25 and 40 years old in good health and CMV-seronegative. Sequencing was carried out using PBMCs. This sequence joins TRBV9 and TRBJ2-2; 8 nucleotides line up with TRBD1. CDR3 region: CASSRTGNGNTGELFF. The CDR3 DNA reads as TGTGCCAGCAGCCGGACAGGGAACGGCAACACCGGGGAGCTGTTTTTT.